The TCR beta chain described here comes from a study of blood T cell repertoires in COVID-19. Study at large: Acute and convalescent COVID-19 specimens originated in the United States, Italy and Spain. Nucleic acid was either cDNA or gDNA, and it came from T cells, B-cell-depleted T cells, or PBMCs.

With 0 bases clipped from V and 7 bases from J, the junction kept 4 bases outside the gene matches. CDR1 is LGHDT and CDR2 is YNNKEL in the germline V gene (reference sequence). CDR3 length equals 16 residues. In the original analysis: Estimation of nucleated cell counts was performed using reference gene primer amplification. The data were produced by immunoSEQ multiplex PCR, yet TCRdb's version contains in-frame clones alone and is incomplete. D and trimming were read from the DNA, whereas the V and J calls and clone size are those reported in that table. The table shows 110,000 to 150,000 clones, with over 75% occurring only once.

The sequencing sample was made of peripheral blood. The chain links TRBV3-1 (or the pseudogene TRBV3-2) to TRBJ2-1; the match to TRBD2 covers 12 bases. This receptor was obtained from a human donor in a cohort sampled during active COVID-19. The CDR3: CASSQDTSGRSNEQFF. The CDR3 region has the DNA TGTGCCAGCAGCCAAGATACTAGCGGGAGGTCGAATGAGCAGTTCTTC.